Listed below are T cell receptor beta chains from one sample, sequenced in a study of metastatic and nonmetastatic thyroid tumors. Via MiXCR, TCRdb re-called the PCR reads. Here the sample spans roughly 71,000 clones, roughly 18% being singletons. The sequencing sample was made of blood. The receptor source for this set is a female donor with papillary thyroid cancer or a benign thyroid nodule (not recorded which). Some clones in this sample may be carry-over from other donors' samples. CDR3s include the opening cysteine and the closing phenylalanine or tryptophan. D genes are given only for firm matches. Size values are once, few and many counts, or a class for expanded clones, and some rows have none.

DNA: TGCAGTGCTAGAGGAGGGGAAGGGACCGGGGAGCTGTTTTTT
CDR3: CSARGGEGTGELFF
size: many
V: TRBV20-1
J: TRBJ2-2
D: -

DNA: TGTGCCAGCAGTGGCCTGAACACTGAAGCTTTCTTT
CDR3: CASSGLNTEAFF
size: once
V: TRBV27
J: TRBJ1-1
D: -

DNA: TGTGCCAGCAGCCTTCGCGGCAGCACAGATACGCAGTATTTT
CDR3: CASSLRGSTDTQYF
size: many
V: TRBV14
J: TRBJ2-3
D: -

DNA: TGTGCCAGCAGTTTTGGGAGCCCCGGGAGCACTGAAGCTTTCTTT
CDR3: CASSFGSPGSTEAFF
size: -
V: TRBV27
J: TRBJ1-1
D: -

DNA: TGTGCCAGCAGCCCCTGGGGAGGGACAGATACGCAGTATTTT
CDR3: CASSPWGGTDTQYF
size: few
V: TRBV6-1
J: TRBJ2-3
D: TRBD2

DNA: TGCAGTGCTAGCAGGGGGGAGAATAATTCACCCCTCCACTTT
CDR3: CSASRGENNSPLHF
size: -
V: TRBV20-1
J: TRBJ1-6
D: TRBD1

DNA: TGTGCCAGTAGTCTCCCCCAGGGAAACTATGGCTACACCTTC
CDR3: CASSLPQGNYGYTF
size: few
V: TRBV19
J: TRBJ1-2
D: -

DNA: TGTGCCACCAGTGATTCGCCAGGGACCTATGGCTACACCTTC
CDR3: CATSDSPGTYGYTF
size: many
V: TRBV24-1
J: TRBJ1-2
D: -

DNA: TGTGCCAGCAGTTACGCTAACAGGGTTACTGAAGCTTTCTTT
CDR3: CASSYANRVTEAFF
size: -
V: TRBV6-2/TRBV6-3
J: TRBJ1-1
D: -

DNA: TGCGCCACCCCATTCGGGGTAGCGGGGCCCACAGATACGCAGTATTTT
CDR3: CATPFGVAGPTDTQYF
size: -
V: TRBV5-1
J: TRBJ2-3
D: TRBD2

DNA: TGTGCCTGGAGTCCGCCCTTGGTAGTTCGTCGTAGATACACCTTC
CDR3: CAWSPPLVVRRRYTF
size: -
V: TRBV30
J: TRBJ1-2
D: -

DNA: TGCGCCAGCAGCGAGGACAGGTGGCACGAGCAGTACTTC
CDR3: CASSEDRWHEQYF
size: many
V: TRBV5-1
J: TRBJ2-7
D: TRBD1

DNA: TGTGCCAGCATCTGGAGAAACACCGGGGAGCTGTTTTTT
CDR3: CASIWRNTGELFF
size: -
V: TRBV9
J: TRBJ2-2
D: -

DNA: TGTGCCAGCCTGAGGAGGAGGTACGAGCAGTACTTC
CDR3: CASLRRRYEQYF
size: many
V: TRBV6-4
J: TRBJ2-7
D: -

DNA: TGTGCCAGCAGCGCAACAGCTGCCTACGAGCAGTACTTC
CDR3: CASSATAAYEQYF
size: -
V: TRBV7-3
J: TRBJ2-7
D: -

DNA: TGTGCCAGCAGTATACAGAGCTCTGGGGCCAACGTCCTGACTTTC
CDR3: CASSIQSSGANVLTF
size: few
V: TRBV6-5
J: TRBJ2-6
D: -